This TCR beta chain was sequenced in a study of identical twins. This clonotype was picked up a small number of times. The target antigen is unknown. Healthy Caucasians provided all donations. This CDR3 spans 17 amino acids. V was pared by 3 bases and J by 0 bases, with 7 bases of the junction left unmatched. Per germline, CDR1 SNHLY and CDR2 FYNNEI. Template switching supplied a universal primer site; unique molecular identifiers were carried on the cDNA. Using its own MiXCR run on the 5' RACE reads, TCRdb lists one record per CDR3 protein. The sample shows 1.5 million to 2 million distinct CDR3 sequences, under 35% of them seen only once. The study, taken as a whole, reports: Conclusions leaned on cross-sectional statistical analysis and did not track the same donors over time. Twin pairs' shared out-of-frame alpha sequences were enriched in low generation probability.

Sequencing used cord blood. This rearrangement joins TRBV2 to TRBJ2-3, with TRBD1 identical over 9 bases. This receptor was taken from a newborn girl in good health. CDR3 in DNA: TGTGCCAGCAGTGAGCGTCGGACAGGGGTTAGCACAGATACGCAGTATTTT. Amino acid sequence: CASSERRTGVSTDTQYF.